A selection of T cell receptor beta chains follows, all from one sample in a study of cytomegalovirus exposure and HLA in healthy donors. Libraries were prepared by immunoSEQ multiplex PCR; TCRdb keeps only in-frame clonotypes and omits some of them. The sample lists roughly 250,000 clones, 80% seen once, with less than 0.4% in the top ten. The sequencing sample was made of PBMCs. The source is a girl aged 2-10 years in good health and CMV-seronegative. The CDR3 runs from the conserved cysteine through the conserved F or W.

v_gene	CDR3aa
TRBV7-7	CASSLGTGYNEQFF
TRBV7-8	CASSLGKDRGPTPRAFF
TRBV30	CAWSGQGLEKLFF
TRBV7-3	CSSQFRQQQVYGYTF
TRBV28	CASERGPLGNTIYF
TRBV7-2	CASRKGAGGPTDTQYF
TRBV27	CASSLGTSYGYTF
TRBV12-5	CASGLVNYEQYF
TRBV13	CASSLRGTAYGYTF
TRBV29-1	CSVLGIEGSSYNEQFF
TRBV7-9	CASSFGTVDTEAFF
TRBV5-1	CASSSRGTWENEQFF
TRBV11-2	CASSSVLGQGDEKLFF
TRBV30	CAEGTSAYNEQFF
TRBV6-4	CASSDPDRPQDTQYF
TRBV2	CASSEAAMAGGGNQPQHF
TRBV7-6	CASSLAWVQPTSTDTQYF
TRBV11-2	CASSGYRQRNTEAFF
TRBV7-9	CASSLGDRDNSPLHF
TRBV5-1	CASSWGTGAEAFF
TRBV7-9	CASSTGTAKDQPQHF
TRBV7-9	CASSLAQPLSSYNEQFF
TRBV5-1	CASEEGLAGNNEQFF
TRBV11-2	CASTGQGRKSGRHEQFF
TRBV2	CASSQGDRASYEQYF
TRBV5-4	CASSLGQGAYNEQFF
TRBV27	CASSPYTGGGEETQYF
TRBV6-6	CASSYVEDTEAFF
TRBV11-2	CASSYGQTYNEQFF
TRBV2	CASSESSGSFYEQYF
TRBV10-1	CASNPRQDINEKLFF
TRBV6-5	CASSYSTGGYEQYF
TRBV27	CASSPGTGNEKLFF
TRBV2	CASRDRGPNNEQFF
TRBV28	CASRQGARGYNEQFF
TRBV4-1	CASSRLLSGTGAIMNTEAFF
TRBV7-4	CASRRTSTRNYGYTF
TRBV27	CASSLFWTSGGAWRDTQYF
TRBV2	CASSELETQYF
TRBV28	CASSLYRTSVEQFF
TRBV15	CATSRRTSGGTQYF
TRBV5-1	CASSPGTTNQPQHF
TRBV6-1	CASSDRGRTNEKLFF
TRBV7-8	CASSLGQVAYSGNTIYF
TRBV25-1	CASSFGGDYGYTF
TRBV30	CAWSVQYSGNTIYF
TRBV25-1	CASSGGKREKQFF
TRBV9	CASSGEGADTEAFF
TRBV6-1	CASRARDSSYNEQFF
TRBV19	CASSLLAGGRDNEQFF
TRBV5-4	CASSPAGTDTQYF
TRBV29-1	CSVRTSMNTEAFF
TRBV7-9	CASSSETYLPYEQYF
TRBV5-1	CASSPGTSGMKGEQYF